These T cell receptor beta chains were read from a single sample in a study of technical replicates of blood from several donors. Sequenced by immunoSEQ multiplex PCR; TCRdb stores in-frame clones only, minus some. The table records 75,000 to 85,000 clones, more than 80% of them present only once. Sequences were obtained from PBMCs. These receptors originate from a human donor in good health. Some clones in this sample may be carry-over from other donors' samples. CDR3s include the opening cysteine and the closing phenylalanine or tryptophan. A D gene is named only where the DNA matches it firmly. A clone size is listed for some rows: how often the clone was seen (once, few, many), or a class if it is expanded.

>NA|15|TRBV6-5|NA|TRBJ2-7
CASSYSMNGNYEQYF
TGTGCCAGCAGTTACTCGATGAACGGTAACTACGAGCAGTACTTC
>NA|16|TRBV4-2|NA|TRBJ2-1
CASSQDGGGAYNEQFF
TGTGCCAGCAGCCAAGATGGTGGGGGCGCCTACAATGAGCAGTTCTTC
>NA|14|TRBV18|NA|TRBJ2-2
CASSPGRNTGELFF
TGTGCCAGCTCACCAGGGAGGAACACCGGGGAGCTGTTTTTT
>TRBD1|14|TRBV18|few|TRBJ1-2
CASSPTGADIGYTF
TGTGCCAGCTCACCGACAGGGGCTGACATTGGCTACACCTTC
>TRBD2|15|TRBV6-6|NA|TRBJ2-3
CASSQGLAGPNHEDF
TGTGCCAGCAGTCAGGGGCTAGCGGGGCCTAATCATGAGGATTTT
>NA|10|TRBV7-9|NA|TRBJ2-7
CASSDEGEYF
TGTGCCAGCAGCGATGAAGGGGAGTACTTC
>TRBD1|17|TRBV30|NA|TRBJ1-6
CAWSRIGQGLRNSPLHF
TGTGCCTGGAGCCGAATAGGACAGGGTTTAAGGAATTCACCCCTCCACTTT
>TRBD1|15|TRBV7-2|few|TRBJ2-3
CASSIAGTGTDTQYF
TGTGCCAGCAGCATCGCCGGGACAGGGACAGATACGCAGTATTTT
>TRBD2|15|TRBV7-9|NA|TRBJ2-1
CASSLVGLPNNEQFF
TGTGCCAGCAGCTTAGTGGGACTACCCAACAATGAGCAGTTCTTC
>NA|19|TRBV12-2|NA|TRBJ2-5
CASRLYGEGAEGNQETQYF
TGTGCAAGTCGCTTATACGGGGAGGGAGCGGAGGGGAACCAAGAGACCCAGTACTTC
>NA|14|TRBV27|NA|TRBJ2-5
CASSPGYGIETQYF
TGTGCCAGCTCTCCGGGCTACGGGATCGAGACCCAGTACTTC
>NA|15|TRBV4-2|NA|TRBJ2-3
CASSRYGRGTDTQYF
TGTGCCAGCAGCCGGTATGGCAGGGGCACAGATACGCAGTATTTT
>TRBD2|16|TRBV5-1|NA|TRBJ2-2
CASRKGGGAGDWELFF
TGCGCCAGCCGGAAAGGCGGGGGGGCCGGCGACTGGGAGCTGTTTTTT
>NA|11|TRBV9|few|TRBJ2-3
CASSVVGTQYF
TGTGCCAGCAGCGTAGTCGGGACGCAGTATTTT
>TRBD2|19|TRBV7-8|NA|TRBJ2-3
CASSFSRLAGGPSTDTQYF
TGTGCCAGCAGCTTCTCCAGACTAGCGGGGGGCCCTAGCACAGATACGCAGTATTTT
>NA|11|TRBV30|NA|TRBJ1-2
CAWGTNYGYTF
TGTGCCTGGGGGACAAACTATGGCTACACCTTC
>NA|16|TRBV5-4|NA|TRBJ2-2
CASSLAGPGVPGELFF
TGTGCCAGCAGCTTGGCGGGACCAGGGGTTCCCGGGGAGCTGTTTTTT
>TRBD1|13|TRBV2|NA|TRBJ2-5
CASRTGVGETQYF
TGTGCCAGCAGAACAGGGGTGGGAGAGACCCAGTACTTC
>NA|15|TRBV4-2|NA|TRBJ1-6
CASSPQGDYNSPLHF
TGTGCCAGCAGCCCGCAGGGTGATTATAATTCACCCCTCCACTTT
>NA|15|TRBV5-4|NA|TRBJ1-5
CASSQNLGASQPQHF
TGTGCCAGCAGCCAAAATTTGGGGGCGAGTCAGCCCCAGCATTTT
>NA|15|TRBV7-8|NA|TRBJ1-1
CASSLALPMNTEAFF
TGTGCCAGCAGCTTAGCGTTGCCTATGAACACTGAAGCTTTCTTT
>NA|13|TRBV6-1|NA|TRBJ2-7
CANKLSGNYEQYF
TGTGCCAATAAACTTAGCGGCAACTACGAGCAGTACTTC
>TRBD2|15|TRBV5-4|once|TRBJ2-1
CASSLGLAGGNEQFF
TGTGCCAGCAGCCTAGGACTAGCGGGAGGAAATGAGCAGTTCTTC
>NA|13|TRBV9|once|TRBJ2-5
CASSPPNQETQYF
TGTGCCAGCAGCCCCCCTAACCAAGAGACCCAGTACTTC
>TRBD2|15|TRBV19|NA|TRBJ2-1
CASSIPGGPLNEQFF
TGTGCCAGTAGTATACCGGGAGGGCCTCTCAATGAGCAGTTCTTC
>TRBD1|17|TRBV28|NA|TRBJ2-5
CASKDTGSGQPKETQYF
TGTGCCAGCAAAGACACCGGCTCGGGACAGCCTAAAGAGACCCAGTACTTC
>NA|14|TRBV29-1|NA|TRBJ1-2
CSVDPQGNKYGYTF
TGCAGCGTTGACCCGCAGGGGAATAAATATGGCTACACCTTC
>NA|14|TRBV21-1|NA|TRBJ2-3
CARTTGGRTDTQYF
TGTGCCAGAACGACAGGGGGCCGCACAGATACGCAGTATTTT
>NA|16|TRBV7-3|NA|TRBJ2-1
CASSPLGGGGYNEQFF
TGTGCCAGCAGCCCCCTAGGGGGAGGGGGATACAATGAGCAGTTCTTC
>NA|15|TRBV6-5|NA|TRBJ1-6
CASRSEGGYNSPLYF
TGTGCCAGCAGGTCGGAGGGGGGGTATAATTCACCCCTCTACTTT
>NA|12|TRBV29-1|NA|TRBJ2-3
CSVEGGSDTQYF
TGCAGCGTTGAAGGCGGATCAGATACGCAGTATTTT
>TRBD1|13|TRBV5-1|NA|TRBJ2-3
CATRQGSTDTQYF
TGCGCCACCAGACAGGGCTCCACAGATACGCAGTATTTT
>NA|14|TRBV6-5|NA|TRBJ2-1
CASSYLPRGNEQFF
TGTGCCAGCAGTTACCTGCCCAGAGGCAATGAGCAGTTCTTC
>NA|14|TRBV27|NA|TRBJ2-1
CASLVRQGRDEQFF
TGTGCCAGTCTGGTTAGGCAGGGGAGGGATGAGCAGTTCTTC
>NA|13|TRBV5-5|once|TRBJ2-7
CASSLTGTYEQYF
TGTGCCAGCAGCTTGACAGGTACCTACGAGCAGTACTTC
>NA|15|TRBV7-8|NA|TRBJ1-2
CASSPREAFSYGYTF
TGTGCCAGCAGCCCGCGGGAGGCATTTAGCTATGGCTACACCTTC
>TRBD2|18|TRBV18|NA|TRBJ2-1
CASSPPLTLAGSRTQQFF
TGTGCCAGCTCACCCCCTCTAACACTAGCGGGTAGTAGAACCCAGCAGTTCTTC
>TRBD2|18|TRBV19|NA|TRBJ2-1
CASSIVLDRGDGYNEQFF
TGTGCCAGTAGTATTGTCCTTGATCGGGGGGACGGGTACAATGAGCAGTTCTTC
>NA|13|TRBV19|NA|TRBJ1-3
CASRGGVGNTIYF
TGTGCCAGTAGGGGAGGGGTCGGAAACACCATATATTTT
>TRBD2|16|TRBV11-2|once|TRBJ2-7
CASSLRGGEAGYEQYF
TGTGCCAGCAGCTTAAGGGGAGGGGAGGCCGGGTACGAGCAGTACTTC
>NA|16|TRBV9|NA|TRBJ1-1
CASSSTGTFPSTEAFF
TGTGCCAGCAGCTCAACCGGGACATTCCCGAGCACTGAAGCTTTCTTT
>NA|13|TRBV2|NA|TRBJ2-7
CASSEQQAYEQYF
TGTGCCAGCAGTGAACAGCAGGCCTACGAGCAGTACTTC
>TRBD1|15|TRBV4-1|NA|TRBJ2-1
CASSQTTGVYNEQFF
TGCGCCAGCAGCCAGACCACAGGGGTCTACAATGAGCAGTTCTTC
>TRBD1|13|TRBV9|NA|TRBJ2-7
CASSGGQVYEQYF
TGTGCCAGCAGCGGGGGACAGGTCTACGAGCAGTACTTC
>TRBD1|15|TRBV5-4|NA|TRBJ2-2
CASSQETGYTGELFF
TGTGCCAGCAGCCAAGAGACAGGGTACACCGGGGAGCTGTTTTTT
>NA|15|TRBV5-1|NA|TRBJ2-7
CASSDREQRAYEQYF
TGCGCCAGCAGCGACCGGGAGCAGCGAGCCTACGAGCAGTACTTC
>NA|17|TRBV7-2|NA|TRBJ2-1
CASSLRSAVNSYNEQFF
TGTGCCAGCAGCTTACGGAGCGCGGTGAACTCCTACAATGAGCAGTTCTTC
>NA|16|TRBV21-1|few|TRBJ2-1
CASSKGPGQGYNEQFF
TGTGCCAGCAGCAAAGGTCCAGGACAGGGTTACAATGAGCAGTTCTTC
>NA|14|TRBV7-2|NA|TRBJ2-3
CASSQGGSTDTQYF
TGTGCCAGCAGCCAGGGGGGATCCACAGATACGCAGTATTTT
>TRBD1|16|TRBV27|NA|TRBJ2-7
CASSPSPQGAGHEQYF
TGTGCCAGCAGTCCTTCTCCACAGGGGGCGGGCCACGAGCAGTACTTC
>NA|16|TRBV29-1|NA|TRBJ2-2
CSVPGGTGKGPGELFF
TGCAGCGTCCCCGGAGGGACGGGGAAGGGCCCAGGGGAGCTGTTTTTT
>NA|11|TRBV5-1|NA|TRBJ2-5
CASSSRETQYF
TGCGCCAGCAGCTCCCGGGAGACCCAGTACTTC
>NA|13|TRBV7-2|NA|TRBJ1-5
CASTGSPDQPQHF
TGTGCCAGCACCGGGAGCCCGGATCAGCCCCAGCATTTT
>TRBD2|14|TRBV6-4|NA|TRBJ2-1
CASSESSGGSEQFF
TGTGCCAGCAGTGAGTCTAGCGGGGGCTCTGAGCAGTTCTTC
>NA|13|TRBV29-1|NA|TRBJ2-2
CSSAAGNTGELFF
TGCAGCTCCGCCGCAGGGAACACCGGGGAGCTGTTTTTT